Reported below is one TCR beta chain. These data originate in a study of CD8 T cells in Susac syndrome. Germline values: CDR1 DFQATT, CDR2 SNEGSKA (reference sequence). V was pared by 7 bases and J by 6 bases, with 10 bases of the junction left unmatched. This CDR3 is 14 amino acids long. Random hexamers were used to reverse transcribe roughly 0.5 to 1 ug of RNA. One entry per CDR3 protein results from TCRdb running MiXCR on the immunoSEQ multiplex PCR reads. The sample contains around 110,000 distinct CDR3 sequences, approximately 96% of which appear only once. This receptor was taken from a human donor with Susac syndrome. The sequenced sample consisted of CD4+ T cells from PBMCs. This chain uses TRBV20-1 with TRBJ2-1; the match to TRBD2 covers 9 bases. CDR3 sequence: CSVGQAGGRNEQFF. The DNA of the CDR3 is TGCAGTGTAGGTCAAGCGGGAGGTCGCAATGAGCAGTTCTTC.